This TCR beta chain comes out of a study of CD8 T cells in ankylosing spondylitis (dated 2017 in TCRdb). Background on the whole study: T cell receptor beta repertoires were profiled in healthy donors and ankylosing spondylitis patients so that disease-linked TCR variants could be found. The full study cohort was made up of under 30 ankylosing spondylitis patients and 95 to 130 healthy donors. Peripheral blood was sampled, and synovial fluid was also collected from ankylosing spondylitis patients.

Study-wide conclusions, independent of this receptor: Blood from ankylosing spondylitis patients appeared to be characterized by a TCR beta motif made up of under ten highly homologous amino acid variants. A CD8+ phenotype was shown by the disease-linked clones, which were found at relatively low frequencies in peripheral blood. Significant enrichment of the disease-linked clones was reported in matched synovial fluid samples from ankylosing spondylitis patients. Some of the motif variants had been reported before in the synovial fluid and blood of reactive arthritis patients, a finding that suggests common disease-initiation mechanisms.

Reading the germline V gene gives CDR1 SGHRS and CDR2 YFSETQ. V lost 3 bases and J lost 3 bases, and the count of bases not matched to a germline gene is 6. The CDR3 covers 16 residues, taking in both the cysteine and the phenylalanine. The DNA shown is the 48-base CDR3, in frame from base 1. The sequencing machine was an Illumina HiSeq 2500. TCR beta libraries were prepared by quantitative 5'-RACE with molecular barcodes. As for the original processing: A new computational method based on a probabilistic model of VDJ rearrangement was used to identify disease-linked TCR variants. TCRdb redid the processing of the public reads, applying fastp at Q25 and MiXCR, and retained in-frame beta chains. Each entry is one CDR3 protein sequence, shown with its most common DNA and genes. The V and J calls and clone size come from TCRdb's table, not from the authors' own analysis. Counted in this sample were 700,000 or so distinct CDR3 sequences; 15% to 20% of them appeared once. Around 19% of the sample comes from the top ten.

Only a few counts were recorded for this clonotype. Which antigen it targets is not known. There are no base qualities to consult, and no much larger clone falls within one base. The chain uses TRBV5-1 and TRBJ2-3, with 11 bases aligning to TRBD2. Specimen: blood, either unsorted or a sorted T cell fraction (not recorded which). The receptor was derived from a male donor with ankylosing spondylitis. The DNA sequence is as follows: TGCGCCAGCAGCTATACTAGCGGGAGCTTTACAGATACGCAGTATTTT. The translation is CASSYTSGSFTDTQYF.